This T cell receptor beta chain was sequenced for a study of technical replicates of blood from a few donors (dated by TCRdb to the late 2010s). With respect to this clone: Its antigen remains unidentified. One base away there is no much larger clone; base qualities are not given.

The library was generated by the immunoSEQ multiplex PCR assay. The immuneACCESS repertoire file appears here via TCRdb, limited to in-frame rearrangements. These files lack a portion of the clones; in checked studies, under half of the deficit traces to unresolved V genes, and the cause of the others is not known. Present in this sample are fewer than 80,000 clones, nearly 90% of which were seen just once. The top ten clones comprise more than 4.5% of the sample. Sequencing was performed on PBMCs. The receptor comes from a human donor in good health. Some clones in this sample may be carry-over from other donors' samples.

The encoded CDR3 is CASSATGNIQYF. The nucleotide sequence reads TGTGCCAGCAGCGCAACGGGAAACATTCAGTACTTC. Recombination joined TRBV4-2 with TRBJ2-4; the D gene identity is not certain. Spanning cysteine to phenylalanine, the CDR3 consists of 12 amino acids. Only the CDR3 DNA is retained, 36 bases long and in frame from the first base. From a lookup of the germline V gene, CDR1 and CDR2 are LGHNA and YNFKEQ. V is shortened by 5 bases, J by 6 bases, and the region joining them spans 8 bases.